This record looks at one T cell receptor beta chain sequence and its context. Its antigen is as yet unknown. This record belongs to a study of cytomegalovirus exposure and HLA in healthy donors. Study-wide points: It was only CMV serostatus that was available as immune exposure information. Prior analysis indicated that the majority of TCR beta V segments exhibited productivity approximately 87% or approximately 30% of the time. There were 150 to 200 TCR beta chains listed as cytomegalovirus-associated.

The CDR3 covers 14 residues. Trimming removed 4 bases from V and 4 bases from J, with 12 bases in between. Germline V gene data show CDR1 as SGHTS and CDR2 as YDEGEE. PCR involved 60 Vbeta and 13 Jbeta primers. Original data processing: Among the unique TCR beta chains that a later analysis counted, about 81 million in all, 10 million to 14 million were shared. Assay used: immunoSEQ multiplex PCR; TCRdb lists only in-frame clones, some missing. V, J and clone size derive from that table, while D and trimming were established from the DNA sequence. The profile shows 100,000 or so clones, roughly 76% of them singletons.

The source of this sequence is a man in his thirties or forties in good health and CMV-seropositive. The sequenced sample consisted of PBMCs. V is TRBV5-8 and J is TRBJ1-5; D perhaps matches TRBD1 (5 bases). As DNA, the CDR3 is TGTGCCAGCAGCCCTAAGGCAGGGAATCAGCCCCAGCATTTT. Its protein product is CASSPKAGNQPQHF.